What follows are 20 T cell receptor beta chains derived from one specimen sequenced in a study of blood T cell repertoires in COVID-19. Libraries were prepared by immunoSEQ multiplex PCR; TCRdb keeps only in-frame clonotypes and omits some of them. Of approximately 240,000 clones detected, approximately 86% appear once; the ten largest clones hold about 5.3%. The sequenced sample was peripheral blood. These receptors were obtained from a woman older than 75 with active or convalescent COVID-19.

DNA of the CDR3: TGTGCCAGCAGTGATCAGGGGTACAATTCACCCCTCCACTTT. Residues: CASSDQGYNSPLHF. The genes are TRBV2 and TRBJ1-6; D possibly corresponds to TRBD1 (6 bases). The CDR3 extends over 14 amino acids. Germline CDR1 reads SNHLY; CDR2 reads FYNNEI. V was clipped by 3 bases and J by 7 bases, with 10 bases between them.

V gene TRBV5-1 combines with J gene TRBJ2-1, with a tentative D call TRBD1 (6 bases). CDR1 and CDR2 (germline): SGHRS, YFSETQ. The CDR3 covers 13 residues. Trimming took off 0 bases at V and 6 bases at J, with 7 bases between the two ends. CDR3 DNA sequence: TGCGCCAGCAGCTTGGGGGGGCCCAATGAGCAGTTCTTC. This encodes CASSLGGPNEQFF.

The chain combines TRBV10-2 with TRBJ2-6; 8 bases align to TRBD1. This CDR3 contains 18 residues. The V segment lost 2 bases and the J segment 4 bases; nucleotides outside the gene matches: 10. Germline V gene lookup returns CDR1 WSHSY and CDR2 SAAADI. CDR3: CASSEMSRGLDGANVLTF. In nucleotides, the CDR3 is TGCGCCAGCAGTGAGATGAGCAGGGGGCTCGACGGGGCCAACGTCCTGACTTTC.

For the CDR3, the DNA is TGTGCCAGCACCAACAGGGGGCCATACAATGAGCAGTTCTTC. It translates to CASTNRGPYNEQFF. The genes are TRBV28 and TRBJ2-1; 9 positions match TRBD1. In germline, CDR1 is MDHEN, CDR2 SYDVKM. This CDR3 has 14 residues. The V and J ends lost 7 bases and 4 bases, in that order; junction bases with no gene match: 5.

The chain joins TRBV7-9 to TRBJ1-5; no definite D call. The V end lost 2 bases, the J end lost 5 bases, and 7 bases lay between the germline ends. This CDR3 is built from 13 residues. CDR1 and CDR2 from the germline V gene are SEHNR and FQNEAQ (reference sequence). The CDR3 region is CASSLNRDQPQHF. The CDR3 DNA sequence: TGTGCCAGCAGCTTAAACAGAGATCAGCCCCAGCATTTT.

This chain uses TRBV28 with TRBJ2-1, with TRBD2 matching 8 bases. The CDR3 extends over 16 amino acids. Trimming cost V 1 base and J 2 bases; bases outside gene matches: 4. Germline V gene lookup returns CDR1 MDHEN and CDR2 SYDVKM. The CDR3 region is CASSLFGGGPYNEQFF. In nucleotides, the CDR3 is TGTGCCAGCAGTTTATTCGGGGGGGGGCCCTACAATGAGCAGTTCTTC.

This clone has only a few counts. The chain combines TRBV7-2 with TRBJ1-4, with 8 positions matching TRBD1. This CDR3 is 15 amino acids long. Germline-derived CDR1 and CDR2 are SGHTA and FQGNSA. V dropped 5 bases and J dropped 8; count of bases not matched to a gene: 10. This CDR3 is CASSLTGGVREKLFF. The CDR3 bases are TGTGCCAGCAGCCTCACAGGGGGTGTTAGAGAAAAACTGTTTTTT.

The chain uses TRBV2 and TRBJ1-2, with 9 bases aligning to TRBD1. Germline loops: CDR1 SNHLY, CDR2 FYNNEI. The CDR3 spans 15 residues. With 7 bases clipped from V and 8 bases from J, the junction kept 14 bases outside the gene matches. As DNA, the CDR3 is TGTGCCAGCATCAAGGACAGGGGCTTCTTGGGAGGCTACACCTTC. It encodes CASIKDRGFLGGYTF.

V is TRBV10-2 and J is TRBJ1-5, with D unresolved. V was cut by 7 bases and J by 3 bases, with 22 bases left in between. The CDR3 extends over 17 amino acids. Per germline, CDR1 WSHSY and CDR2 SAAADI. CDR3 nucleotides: TGCGCCAGCACCGAAATGGGCGCGTATTCAGACAATCAGCCCCAGCATTTT. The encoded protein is CASTEMGAYSDNQPQHF.

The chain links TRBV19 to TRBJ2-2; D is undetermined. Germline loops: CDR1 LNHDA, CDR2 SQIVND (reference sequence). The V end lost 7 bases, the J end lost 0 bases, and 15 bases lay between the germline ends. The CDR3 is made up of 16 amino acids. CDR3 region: CASNPSQYANTGELFF. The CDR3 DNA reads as TGTGCCAGTAACCCCTCGCAGTACGCGAACACCGGGGAGCTGTTTTTT.

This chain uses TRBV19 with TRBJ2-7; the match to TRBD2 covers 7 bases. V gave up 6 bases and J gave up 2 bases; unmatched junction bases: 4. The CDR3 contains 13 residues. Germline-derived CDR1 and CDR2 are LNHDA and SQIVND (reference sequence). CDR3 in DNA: TGTGCCAGTAGCAAAGCGGGGCCCTACGAGCAGTACTTC. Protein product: CASSKAGPYEQYF.

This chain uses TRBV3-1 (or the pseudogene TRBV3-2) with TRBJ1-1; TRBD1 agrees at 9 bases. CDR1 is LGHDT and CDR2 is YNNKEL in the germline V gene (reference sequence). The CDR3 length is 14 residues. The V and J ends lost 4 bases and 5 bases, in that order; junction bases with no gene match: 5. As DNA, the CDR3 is TGTGCCAGCAGCCGATGGACAGGGGAAACTGAAGCTTTCTTT. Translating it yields CASSRWTGETEAFF.

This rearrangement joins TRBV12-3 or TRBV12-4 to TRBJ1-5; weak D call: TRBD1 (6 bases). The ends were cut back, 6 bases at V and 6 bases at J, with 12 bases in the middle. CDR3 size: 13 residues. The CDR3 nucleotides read TGTGCCAGCAGCCCCGGACAGTCTCAGCCCCAGCATTTT. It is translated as CASSPGQSQPQHF.

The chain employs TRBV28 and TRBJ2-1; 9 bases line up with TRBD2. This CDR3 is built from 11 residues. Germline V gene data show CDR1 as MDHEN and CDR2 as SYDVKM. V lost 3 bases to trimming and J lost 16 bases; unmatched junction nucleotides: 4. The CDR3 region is CASSLGLAPFF. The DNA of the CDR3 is TGTGCCAGCAGTTTGGGACTAGCTCCTTTCTTC.

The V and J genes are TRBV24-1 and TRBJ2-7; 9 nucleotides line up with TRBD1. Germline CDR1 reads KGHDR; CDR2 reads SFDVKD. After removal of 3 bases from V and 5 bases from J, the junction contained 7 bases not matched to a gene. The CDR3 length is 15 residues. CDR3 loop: CATSDQPGQGNEQYF. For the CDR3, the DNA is TGTGCCACCAGTGATCAACCGGGACAGGGAAACGAGCAGTACTTC.

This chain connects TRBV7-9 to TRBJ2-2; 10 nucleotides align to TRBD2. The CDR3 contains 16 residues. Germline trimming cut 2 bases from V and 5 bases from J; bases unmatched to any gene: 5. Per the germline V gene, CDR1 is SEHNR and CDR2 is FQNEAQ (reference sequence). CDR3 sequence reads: CASSLLASGRTGELFF. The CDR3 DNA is TGTGCCAGCAGCTTACTCGCTAGCGGGAGAACCGGGGAGCTGTTTTTT.

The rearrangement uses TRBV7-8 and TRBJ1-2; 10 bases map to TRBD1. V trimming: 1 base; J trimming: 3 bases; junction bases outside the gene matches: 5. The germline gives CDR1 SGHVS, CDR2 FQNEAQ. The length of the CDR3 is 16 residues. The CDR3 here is CASSLGGQGTYYGYTF. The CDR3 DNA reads TGTGCCAGCAGCTTAGGGGGACAGGGGACTTACTATGGCTACACCTTC.

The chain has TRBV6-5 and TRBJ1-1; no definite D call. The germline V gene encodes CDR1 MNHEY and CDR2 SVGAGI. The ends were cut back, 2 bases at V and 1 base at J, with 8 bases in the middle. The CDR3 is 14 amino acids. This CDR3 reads CASSYRVGNTEAFF. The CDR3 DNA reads TGTGCCAGCAGTTACCGGGTAGGGAACACTGAAGCTTTCTTT.

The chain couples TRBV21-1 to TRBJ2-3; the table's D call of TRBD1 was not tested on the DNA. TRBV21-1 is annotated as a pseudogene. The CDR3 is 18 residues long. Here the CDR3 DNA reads TGTGCCAGCACCTTCGAGCACCTCCCTGGGGGCTGCACAGATACGCAGTATTTT. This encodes CASTFEHLPGGCTDTQYF.

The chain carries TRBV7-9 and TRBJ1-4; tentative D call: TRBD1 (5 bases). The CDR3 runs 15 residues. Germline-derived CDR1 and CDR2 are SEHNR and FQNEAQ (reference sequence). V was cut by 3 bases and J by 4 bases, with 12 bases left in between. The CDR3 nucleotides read TGTGCCAGCAGCTTTTGGGAAGGGGATAATGAAAAACTGTTTTTT. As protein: CASSFWEGDNEKLFF.